The present entry profiles one TCR beta chain with its context. The antigen is unknown. The same CDR3 also results from other DNA sequences found in this sample. Libraries were prepared by immunoSEQ multiplex PCR; TCRdb keeps only in-frame clonotypes and omits some of them. Of approximately 1,000,000 clones listed, about 72% are singletons. This sample is part of a study of shared clonotypes between healthy human individuals. Splitting of CD4+ cells produced CD45RA+ naive and CD45RA-negative memory subsets. The CDR3 sequence is 14 residues long. In germline, CDR1 is SGHRS, CDR2 YFSETQ. Trimming at V came to 4 bases and at J to 3 bases, leaving 5 bases not matched to a gene. General study findings and limits: Shared clonotypes: about 4.6% naive CD4, around 4% naive CD8, 2.3% memory CD4, roughly 0.4% memory CD8. When compared with the clonotypes that were shared by all four sorted-subset donors, the non-shared clonotypes turned out to have lower generation probabilities.

Material for sequencing was memory CD4+ T cells from PBMCs. Subset noted: CD45RA-negative fraction. The rearrangement links TRBV5-1 to TRBJ2-7; 9 bases agree with TRBD1. The clonotype was recovered from a man aged 18 to 30 in good health. Some clones in this sample may be carry-over from other donors' samples. CDR3 DNA sequence: TGCGCCAGCAGCCTGGGACAGGGCAACTACGAGCAGTACTTC. The encoded protein is CASSLGQGNYEQYF.